This T cell receptor beta chain was retrieved from a study of human T cells and chemical hapten exposure. In germline, CDR1 is SQVTM, CDR2 ANQGSEA. V was pared by 6 bases and J by 5 bases, with 3 bases of the junction left unmatched. The CDR3 loop spans 13 amino acids. This clonotype was found many times. Stated time point: healthy volunteer bleed at 2 weeks. Before extraction, the whole blood was not fractionated, and total RNA was taken from it. MiXCR was run by TCRdb on the RACE reads, yielding one entry per CDR3 protein. Among about 130,000 distinct CDR3 sequences listed, approximately 9.1% were seen once.

J is TRBJ2-2 and V is TRBV29-1; 10 nucleotides line up with TRBD2. The receptor was isolated from a male donor in good health. Some clones in this sample may be carry-over from other donors' samples. Material for sequencing was whole blood. In DNA form, the CDR3 reads TGCAGCGTCCGGACTAGCGGTACCGGGGAGCTGTTTTTT. It encodes CSVRTSGTGELFF.